This T cell receptor beta chain came from a study of beta chain features in type 1 diabetes listed by TCRdb under 2018. For the study in its entirety: Mean age, gender distribution, total cell number and subset yield were not different between patients and healthy donors. Regulatory and stem cell-like memory subsets were obtained from only 8 patients and roughly 8 healthy donors, while naive and central memory subsets were obtained from all 30 or so donors. In the study, recently diagnosed type 1 diabetes patients and matched healthy donors were compared on the TCRB repertoires of their sorted circulating CD4+ T cell subsets. A total of approximately 110,000,000 sorted cells were examined across all samples, and a strong correlation was observed between cell number per subset and RNA yield. General conclusions and limits of the study: Because the HLA sub-analyses included only small numbers of individuals, any influence of HLA type on TCRB rearrangement was left unresolved. At VDJ recombination sites, type 1 diabetes patients had fewer insertions and more deleted nucleotides, which implies abnormalities in thymic rearrangement. Because cDNA rather than genomic DNA was sequenced, highly expressing activated cells could have been over-represented, although no difference in activation and CD3 levels was found between groups. Naive, central memory and regulatory TCRB repertoires appeared to be more alike among patients than among healthy donors. Type 1 diabetes patients showed a moderate but significant shortening of TCRB CDR3 length in all four CD4+ subsets. PCR might favor shorter templates, but patient and control samples were amplified and corrected together, so any skew would affect both groups equally.

A word on this clone: Its antigen specificity is not known. Base qualities are not recorded, but no much larger clone differs from it by a single base.

The entire isolated RNA was reverse transcribed using the High Capacity cDNA Reverse Transcription Kit, and thus expressed TCRB transcripts were sequenced. Deep immunoSEQ sequencing was performed on naive, central memory and regulatory T cell samples, with an average of approximately 3.9 million total reads per sample. Sorted cells were lysed in RLT buffer and RNA was extracted with DNase-treated RNeasy Micro or Mini kits, depending on cell number. To prevent cross-contamination, every cell subset was processed on its own, while patient and healthy donor samples were processed together. Using the immunoSEQ multiplex PCR, TCRB sequences were amplified from cDNA into 87-bp fragments spanning the CDR3 region. Sequencing of the amplicons was performed on the Illumina HiSeq platform. On the authors' methods: PCR bias was computationally corrected using synthetic template baselines, reads within Hamming distance 2 were collapsed, and singletons that could not be merged were discarded. Reads were aligned against IMGT to assign V, D and J genes, CDR3 length and insertions or deletions at six rearrangement sites. Within each subset, clonotype counts were normalized to the number of sorted cells before true diversity and Gini coefficients were calculated with the tcR R package. Repertoire sharing was quantified using the overlap coefficient calculated on TCRB nucleotide sequences. This immuneACCESS table, as held by TCRdb, lists in-frame sequences with V and J called but not all clones. Of the missing ones, under half trace to an unresolved V gene in checked studies; the others have no known cause. Clone size and the V and J calls come from that table; the DNA yielded D and trimming. For this sample the table gives 150,000 or so clones, of which around 8.6% were detected only once. The ten largest clones capture 0.54% of the sample.

From cysteine to phenylalanine, the CDR3 is 16 amino acids long. Only the CDR3 region is kept as DNA, spanning 48 bases read in frame from base 1. Via the germline V gene, CDR1 is MNHGY and CDR2 SAAAGT. V ends up 4 bases short and J 0 bases short, with an unmatched junction base count of 6. Each donor gave one peripheral blood draw, averaging roughly 120 mL, which was collected into heparinised tubes. A BD FACSAria II was used to sort naive, central memory, regulatory and stem cell-like memory CD4+ T cells with a panel that included CD45RO, CCR7, CD25, CD127, CD95 and CD27. Every sorted population had a purity above 95%. PBMCs were isolated right away by Lymphoprep density gradient centrifugation and were stained directly, without culture. To minimize batch effects, samples were stained and sorted in pairs, one healthy donor with one patient per experiment.

This clonotype was sampled from a woman younger than 30 with type 1 diabetes. The sequencing input was central memory CD4+ T cells from blood. Recombination connected TRBV6-8 to TRBJ2-1, with 7 middle bases fitting TRBD2. The CDR3 has the sequence CASSFCGGSSYNEQFF. The bases read TGTGCCAGCAGTTTCTGCGGCGGGAGCTCCTACAATGAGCAGTTCTTC.